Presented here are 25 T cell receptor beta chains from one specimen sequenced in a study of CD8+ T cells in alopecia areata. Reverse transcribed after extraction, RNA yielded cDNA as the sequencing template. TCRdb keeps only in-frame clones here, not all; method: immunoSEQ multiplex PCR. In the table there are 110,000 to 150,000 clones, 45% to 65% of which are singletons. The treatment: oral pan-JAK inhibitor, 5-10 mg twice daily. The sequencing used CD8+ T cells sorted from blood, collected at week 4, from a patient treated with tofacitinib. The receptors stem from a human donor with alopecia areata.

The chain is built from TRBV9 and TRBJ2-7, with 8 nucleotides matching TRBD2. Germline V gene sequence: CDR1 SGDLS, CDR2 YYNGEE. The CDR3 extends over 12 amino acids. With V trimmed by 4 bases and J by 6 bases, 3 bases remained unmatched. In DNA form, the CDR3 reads TGTGCCAGCAGCACCGGGACTAGCGAGCAGTACTTC. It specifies CASSTGTSEQYF.

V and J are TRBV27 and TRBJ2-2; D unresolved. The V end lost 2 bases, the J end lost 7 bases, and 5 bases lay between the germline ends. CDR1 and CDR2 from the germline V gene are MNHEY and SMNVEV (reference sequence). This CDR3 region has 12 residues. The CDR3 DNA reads TGTGCCAGCAGTTTAAGTAGCGGGGAGCTGTTTTTT. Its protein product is CASSLSSGELFF.

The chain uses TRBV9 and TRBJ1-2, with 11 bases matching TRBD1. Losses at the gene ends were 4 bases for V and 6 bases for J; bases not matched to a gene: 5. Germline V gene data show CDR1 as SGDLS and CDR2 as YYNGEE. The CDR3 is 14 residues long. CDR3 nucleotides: TGTGCCAGCAGCCACGGACAGGGGGCTAATGGCTACACCTTC. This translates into CASSHGQGANGYTF.

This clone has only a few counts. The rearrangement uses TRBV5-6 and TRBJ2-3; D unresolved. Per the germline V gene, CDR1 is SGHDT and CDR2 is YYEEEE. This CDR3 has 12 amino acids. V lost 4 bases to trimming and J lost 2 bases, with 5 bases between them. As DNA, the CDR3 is TGTGCCAGCAGCGACGCCACAGATACGCAGTATTTT. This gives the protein CASSDATDTQYF.

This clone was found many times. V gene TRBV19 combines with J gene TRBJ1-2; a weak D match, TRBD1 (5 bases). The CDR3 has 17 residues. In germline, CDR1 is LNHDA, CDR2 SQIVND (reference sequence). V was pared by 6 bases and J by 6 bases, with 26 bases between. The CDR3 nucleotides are TGTGCCAGTAGCCCCATAGGCGGCAGGGCGGTTGGTCATGGCTACACCTTC. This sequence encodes CASSPIGGRAVGHGYTF.

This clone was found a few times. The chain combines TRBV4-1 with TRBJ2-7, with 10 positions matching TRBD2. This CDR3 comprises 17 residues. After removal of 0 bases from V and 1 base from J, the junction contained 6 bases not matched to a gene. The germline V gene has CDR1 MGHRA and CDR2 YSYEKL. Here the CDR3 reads CASSQDLPLAGSYEQYF. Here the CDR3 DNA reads TGCGCCAGCAGCCAAGATCTTCCACTAGCGGGGTCCTACGAGCAGTACTTC.

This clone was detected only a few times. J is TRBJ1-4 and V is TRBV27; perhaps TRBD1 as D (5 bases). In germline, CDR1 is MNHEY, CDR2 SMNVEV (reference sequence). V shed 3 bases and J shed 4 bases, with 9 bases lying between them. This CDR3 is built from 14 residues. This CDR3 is CASSFGTLNEKLFF. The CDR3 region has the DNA TGTGCCAGCAGTTTTGGGACGCTTAATGAAAAACTGTTTTTT.

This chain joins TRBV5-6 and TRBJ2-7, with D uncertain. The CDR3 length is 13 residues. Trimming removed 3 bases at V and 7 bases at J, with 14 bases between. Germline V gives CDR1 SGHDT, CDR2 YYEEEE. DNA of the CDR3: TGTGCCAGCAGCTCTCTTCTACTGGGGGAGCAGTACTTC. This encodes CASSSLLLGEQYF.

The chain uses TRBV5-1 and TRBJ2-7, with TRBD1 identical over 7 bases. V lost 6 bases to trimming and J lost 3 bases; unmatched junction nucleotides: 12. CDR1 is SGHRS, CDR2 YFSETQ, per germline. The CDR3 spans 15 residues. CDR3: CASTGAWQGDYEQYF. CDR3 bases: TGCGCCAGCACAGGGGCCTGGCAGGGGGACTACGAGCAGTACTTC.

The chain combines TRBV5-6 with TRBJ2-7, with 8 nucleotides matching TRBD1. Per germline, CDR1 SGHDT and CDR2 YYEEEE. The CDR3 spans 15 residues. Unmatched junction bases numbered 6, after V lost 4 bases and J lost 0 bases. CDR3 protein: CASSGQGAGSYEQYF. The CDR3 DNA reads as TGTGCCAGCAGCGGACAGGGTGCAGGCTCCTACGAGCAGTACTTC.

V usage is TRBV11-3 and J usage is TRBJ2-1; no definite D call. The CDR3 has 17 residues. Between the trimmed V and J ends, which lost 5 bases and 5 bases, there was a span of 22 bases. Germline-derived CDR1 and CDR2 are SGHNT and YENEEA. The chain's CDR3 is CASSPLNGRLLDNEQFF. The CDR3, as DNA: TGTGCCAGCAGCCCACTTAACGGCAGACTCCTAGACAATGAGCAGTTCTTC.

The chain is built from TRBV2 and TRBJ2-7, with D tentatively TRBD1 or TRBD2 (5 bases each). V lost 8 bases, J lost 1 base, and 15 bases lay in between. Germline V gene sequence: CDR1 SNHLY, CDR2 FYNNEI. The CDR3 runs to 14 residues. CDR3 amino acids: CASFTRDGSYEQYF. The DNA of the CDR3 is TGTGCCAGCTTCACCCGGGACGGTTCCTACGAGCAGTACTTC.

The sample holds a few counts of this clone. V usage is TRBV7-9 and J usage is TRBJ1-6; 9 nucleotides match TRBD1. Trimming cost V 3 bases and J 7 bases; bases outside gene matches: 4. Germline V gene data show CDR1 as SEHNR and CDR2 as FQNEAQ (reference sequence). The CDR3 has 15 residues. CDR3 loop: CASSLAGTGNSPLHF. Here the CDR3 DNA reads TGTGCCAGCAGCTTGGCCGGGACAGGGAATTCACCCCTCCACTTT.

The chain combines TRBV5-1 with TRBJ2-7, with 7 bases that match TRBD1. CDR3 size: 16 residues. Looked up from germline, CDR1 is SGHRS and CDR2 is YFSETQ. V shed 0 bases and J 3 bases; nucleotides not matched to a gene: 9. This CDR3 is CASSLALAGGVYEQYF. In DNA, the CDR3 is TGCGCCAGCAGCTTGGCCTTGGCAGGGGGAGTCTACGAGCAGTACTTC.

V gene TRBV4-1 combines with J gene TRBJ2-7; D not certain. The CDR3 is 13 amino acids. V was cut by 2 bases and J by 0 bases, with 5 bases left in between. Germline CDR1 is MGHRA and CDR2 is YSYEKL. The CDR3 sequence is CASSQRISYEQYF. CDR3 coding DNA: TGCGCCAGCAGCCAACGGATCTCCTACGAGCAGTACTTC.

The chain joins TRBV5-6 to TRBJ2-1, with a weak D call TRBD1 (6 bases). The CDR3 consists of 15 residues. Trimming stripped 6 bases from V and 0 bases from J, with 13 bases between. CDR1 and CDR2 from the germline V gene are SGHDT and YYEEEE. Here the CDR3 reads CASILTGSSYNEQFF. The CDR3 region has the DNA TGTGCCAGCATCTTAACAGGGAGCTCCTACAATGAGCAGTTCTTC.

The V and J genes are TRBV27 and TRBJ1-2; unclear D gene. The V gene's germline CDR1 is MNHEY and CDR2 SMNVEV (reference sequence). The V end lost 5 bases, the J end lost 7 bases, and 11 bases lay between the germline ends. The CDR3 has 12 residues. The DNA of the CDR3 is TGTGCCAGCAGTCCCCAAGGCGTTGGCTACACCTTC. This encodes CASSPQGVGYTF.

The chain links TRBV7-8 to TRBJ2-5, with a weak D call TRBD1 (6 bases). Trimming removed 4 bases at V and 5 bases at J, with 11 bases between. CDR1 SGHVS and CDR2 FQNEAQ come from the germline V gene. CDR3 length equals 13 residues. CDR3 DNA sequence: TGTGCCAGCAGCTGGGGCAGGGGTGAGACCCAGTACTTC. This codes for CASSWGRGETQYF.

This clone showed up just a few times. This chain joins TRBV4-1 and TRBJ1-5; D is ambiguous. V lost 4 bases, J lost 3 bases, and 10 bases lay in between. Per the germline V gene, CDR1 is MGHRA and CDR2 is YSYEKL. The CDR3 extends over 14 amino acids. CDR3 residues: CASSPWTDNQPQHF. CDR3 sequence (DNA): TGCGCCAGCAGCCCGTGGACGGACAATCAGCCCCAGCATTTT.

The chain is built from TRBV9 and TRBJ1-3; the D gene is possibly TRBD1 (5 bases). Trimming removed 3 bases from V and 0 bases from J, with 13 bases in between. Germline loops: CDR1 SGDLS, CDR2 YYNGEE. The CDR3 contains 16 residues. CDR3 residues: CASSGSGASSGNTIYF. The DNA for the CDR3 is TGTGCCAGCAGCGGTTCTGGGGCTTCCTCTGGAAACACCATATATTTT.

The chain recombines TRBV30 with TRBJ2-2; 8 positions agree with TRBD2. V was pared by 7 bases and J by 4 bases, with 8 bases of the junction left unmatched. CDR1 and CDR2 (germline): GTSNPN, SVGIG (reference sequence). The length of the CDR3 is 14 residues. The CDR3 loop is CAFSGAPGTGELFF. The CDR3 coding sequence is TGTGCCTTTAGCGGGGCTCCGGGCACCGGGGAGCTGTTTTTT.

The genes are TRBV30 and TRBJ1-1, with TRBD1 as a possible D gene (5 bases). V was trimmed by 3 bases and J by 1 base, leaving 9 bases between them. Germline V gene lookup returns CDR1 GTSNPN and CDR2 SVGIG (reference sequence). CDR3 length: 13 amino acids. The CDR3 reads CAWRDTQNTEAFF. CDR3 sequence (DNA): TGTGCCTGGAGGGACACCCAGAACACTGAAGCTTTCTTT.

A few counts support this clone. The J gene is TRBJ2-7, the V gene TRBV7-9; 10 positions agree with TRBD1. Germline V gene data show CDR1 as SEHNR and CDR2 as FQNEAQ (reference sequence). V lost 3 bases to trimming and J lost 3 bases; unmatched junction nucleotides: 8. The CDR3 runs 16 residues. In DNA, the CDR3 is TGTGCCAGCAGCTTCGCTCCGGGACAGGGGATCTACGAGCAGTACTTC. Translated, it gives CASSFAPGQGIYEQYF.

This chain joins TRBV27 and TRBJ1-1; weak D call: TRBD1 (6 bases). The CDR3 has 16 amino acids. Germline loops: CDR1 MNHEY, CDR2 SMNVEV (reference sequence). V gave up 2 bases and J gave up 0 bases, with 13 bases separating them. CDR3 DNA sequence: TGTGCCAGCAGTTTAGGCCCCGGGACATTGAACACTGAAGCTTTCTTT. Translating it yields CASSLGPGTLNTEAFF.

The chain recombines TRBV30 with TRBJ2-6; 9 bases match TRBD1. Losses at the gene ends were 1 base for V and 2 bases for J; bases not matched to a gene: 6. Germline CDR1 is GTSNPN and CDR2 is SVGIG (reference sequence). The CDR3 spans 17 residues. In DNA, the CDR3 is TGTGCCTGGAGTGACGGACACAGGGGGCCTGGGGCCAACGTCCTGACTTTC. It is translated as CAWSDGHRGPGANVLTF.